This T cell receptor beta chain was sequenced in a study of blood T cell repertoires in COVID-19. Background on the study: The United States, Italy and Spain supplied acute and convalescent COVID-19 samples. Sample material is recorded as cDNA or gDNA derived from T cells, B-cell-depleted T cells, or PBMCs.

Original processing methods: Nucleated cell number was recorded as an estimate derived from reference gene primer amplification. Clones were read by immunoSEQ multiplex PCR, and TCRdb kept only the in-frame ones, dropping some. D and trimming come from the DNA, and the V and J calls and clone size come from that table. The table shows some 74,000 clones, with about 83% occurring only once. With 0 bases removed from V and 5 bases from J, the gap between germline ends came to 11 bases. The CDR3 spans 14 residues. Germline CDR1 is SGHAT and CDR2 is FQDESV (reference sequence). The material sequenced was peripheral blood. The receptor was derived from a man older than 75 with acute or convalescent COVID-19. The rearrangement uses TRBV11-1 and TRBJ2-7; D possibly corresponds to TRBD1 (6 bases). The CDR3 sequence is CASSLAGAIDEQYF. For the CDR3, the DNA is TGTGCCAGCAGCTTAGCGGGGGCGATCGACGAGCAGTACTTC.